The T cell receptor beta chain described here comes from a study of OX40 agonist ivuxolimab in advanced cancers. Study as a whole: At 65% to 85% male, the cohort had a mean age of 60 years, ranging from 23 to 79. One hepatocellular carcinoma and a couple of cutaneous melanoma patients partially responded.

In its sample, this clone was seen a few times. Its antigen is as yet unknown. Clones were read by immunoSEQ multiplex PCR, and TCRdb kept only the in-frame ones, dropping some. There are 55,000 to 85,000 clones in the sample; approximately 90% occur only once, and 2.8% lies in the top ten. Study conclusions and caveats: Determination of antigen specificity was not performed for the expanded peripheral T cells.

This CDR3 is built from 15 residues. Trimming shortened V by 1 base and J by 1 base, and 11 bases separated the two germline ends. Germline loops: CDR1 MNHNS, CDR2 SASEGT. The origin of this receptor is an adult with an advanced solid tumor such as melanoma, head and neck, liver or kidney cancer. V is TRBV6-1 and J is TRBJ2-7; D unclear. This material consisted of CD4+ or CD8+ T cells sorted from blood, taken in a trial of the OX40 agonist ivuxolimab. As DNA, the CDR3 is TGTGCCAGCAGTGAAGTCTGGCCACTATCCTACGAGCAGTACTTC. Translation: CASSEVWPLSYEQYF.